The 11 T cell receptor beta chains below were found in one sample sequenced in a study of T-cell memory formation after mild COVID-19. One entry per CDR3 protein, called by TCRdb with MiXCR from the 5' RACE reads. The sample has about 500,000 distinct CDR3 sequences, approximately 20% seen once. What was sequenced was PBMCs or a T cell subset sorted from them (not recorded which). Receptors were obtained from an adult woman who had mild COVID-19 (a few samples of this study predate the infection). Cell type and time point are not known.

The V call is TRBV7-9, the J call TRBJ1-2, with D hard to call. This CDR3 has 13 amino acids. Germline V gives CDR1 SEHNR, CDR2 FQNEAQ (reference sequence). The germline V and J ends were trimmed by 0 bases and 4 bases, with 6 bases remaining between them. CDR3 DNA sequence: TGTGCCAGCAGCTTAGCGGAGTTCTATGGCTACACCTTC. It encodes CASSLAEFYGYTF.

This chain joins TRBV7-6 and TRBJ2-3; D perhaps matches TRBD2 (5 bases). This CDR3 comprises 13 residues. Germline CDR1 reads SGHVS; CDR2 reads FNYEAQ. The ends were cut back, 6 bases at V and 3 bases at J, with 10 bases in the middle. CDR3 sequence: CASRRASTDTQYF. The CDR3 DNA reads as TGTGCCAGCAGGCGGGCATCGACAGATACGCAGTATTTT.

This clonotype was counted only a few times. The chain is built from TRBV18 and TRBJ2-1; 10 bases map to TRBD2. In germline, CDR1 is KGHSH, CDR2 LQKENI. The CDR3 runs to 17 residues. With V trimmed by 0 bases and J by 7 bases, 9 bases remained unmatched. The CDR3 region is CASSPPMASGSVNEQFF. CDR3 in DNA: TGTGCCAGCTCACCACCTATGGCTAGCGGGAGTGTTAATGAGCAGTTCTTC. Full variable domain (rest looked up from reference TRBV18 and TRBJ2-1): NAGVMQNPRHLVRRRGQEARLRCSPMKGHSHVYWYRQLPEEGLKFMVYLQKENIIDESGMPKERFSAEFPKEGPSILRIQQVVRGDSAAYFCASSPPMASGSVNEQFFGPGTRLTVL.

On this clonotype itself: One end of the junction does not line up with germline, which may come from a read error. This rearrangement joins TRBV4-1 to TRBJ2-7; perhaps TRBD1 as D (5 bases). Germline values: CDR1 MGHRA, CDR2 YSYEKL. The CDR3 is made up of 15 amino acids. The CDR3 region is CASRQELRASYEQYF. CDR3 DNA: TGCGCCAGCAGACAAGAACTCAGGGCGAGCTACGAGCAGTACTTC.

There are a few counts of this clonotype. The chain uses TRBV20-1 and TRBJ2-5; 10 bases match TRBD2. After removal of 3 bases from V and 7 bases from J, the junction contained 20 bases not matched to a gene. Germline CDR1 DFQATT, CDR2 SNEGSKA (reference sequence). This CDR3 has 18 residues. The CDR3: CSARALSGGGPTRGTQYF. The CDR3, as DNA: TGCAGTGCTAGGGCCCTGAGCGGGGGGGGCCCTACTCGAGGGACCCAGTACTTC.

The V call is TRBV5-6, the J call TRBJ2-7, with no clear D. CDR1 and CDR2 from the germline V gene are SGHDT and YYEEEE. V lost 0 bases and J 2 bases, leaving 9 bases between the germline ends. This CDR3 is 14 amino acids long. The CDR3, as DNA: TGTGCCAGCAGCTTGGGGAAGGTAGCCTACGAGCAGTACTTC. Amino acids: CASSLGKVAYEQYF.

This clonotype was observed a handful of times. The rearrangement links TRBV4-2 to TRBJ2-3; a weak D match, TRBD2 (6 bases). With 4 bases removed from V and 1 base from J, the gap between germline ends came to 15 bases. The CDR3 is made up of 16 amino acids. Per the germline V gene, CDR1 is LGHNA and CDR2 is YNFKEQ. The CDR3 spells CASSRLAEAGTDTQYF. The CDR3 DNA is TGTGCCAGCAGCCGTTTAGCGGAGGCGGGCACAGATACGCAGTATTTT.

This clonotype occurred once. This chain joins TRBV9 and TRBJ2-7; 9 nucleotides align to TRBD2. The V segment lost 4 bases and the J segment 3 bases; nucleotides outside the gene matches: 8. CDR1 SGDLS and CDR2 YYNGEE come from the germline V gene. The CDR3 totals 15 residues. Here the CDR3 DNA reads TGTGCCAGCAGCCCCAGACTAGCGGAGGTCTACGAGCAGTACTTC. This encodes CASSPRLAEVYEQYF.

The chain joins TRBV5-1 to TRBJ2-1, with TRBD2 matching over 16 bases. CDR3 length: 16 amino acids. Per germline, CDR1 SGHRS and CDR2 YFSETQ. With 4 bases clipped from V and 8 bases from J, the junction kept 6 bases outside the gene matches. As DNA, the CDR3 is TGCGCCAGCAGCCCAGGGACTAGCGGGGGGGCCGATGAGCAGTTCTTC. This codes for CASSPGTSGGADEQFF.

The chain is built from TRBV2 and TRBJ2-2; 7 bases are a match to TRBD2. V was clipped by 1 base and J by 3 bases; unmatched bases: 5. The germline gives CDR1 SNHLY, CDR2 FYNNEI. The CDR3 consists of 16 residues. CDR3 nucleotide sequence: TGTGCCAGCAGTGAAGTCGAAGCGGGGTACACCGGGGAGCTGTTTTTT. Encoded protein: CASSEVEAGYTGELFF.

This clonotype was seen more than once but under ten times. The rearrangement uses TRBV7-9 and TRBJ1-1; the D is unclear. This CDR3 is built from 11 residues. The germline V and J ends were trimmed by 8 bases and 6 bases, with 10 bases remaining between them. Germline loops: CDR1 SEHNR, CDR2 FQNEAQ (reference sequence). The CDR3 nucleotides are TGTGCCAGCGGCCAAATCGCTGAAGCTTTCTTT. Protein: CASGQIAEAFF.